This T cell receptor beta chain was identified during a study of early T cells in non-severe SARS-CoV-2 infection. Unique molecular identifiers tagged individual cDNA molecules. Via MiXCR, TCRdb re-called the 5' RACE reads, giving one row per CDR3 protein. The sample comprises over 100,000 distinct CDR3 sequences, over 10% of which are singletons, and approximately 6% rests with the top ten. V lost 6 bases to trimming and J lost 7 bases, with 19 bases between them. The CDR3 length is 15 residues. Sequencing used whole blood. This chain uses TRBV12-3 or TRBV12-4 with TRBJ2-1; tentative D call: TRBD2 (5 bases). This sequence was found in an adult who was a healthcare worker with PCR-confirmed SARS-CoV-2 infection or an uninfected control (not recorded which). The CDR3 bases are TGTGCCAGCAGCATTATTTCTAGCAGCCTAAATGAGCAGTTCTTC. This encodes CASSIISSSLNEQFF.